This T cell receptor (beta chain) comes out of a study of blood T cell repertoires in COVID-19. In the study overall: Sites across the United States, Italy and Spain contributed samples from acute and convalescent COVID-19.

The CDR3 loop spans 13 amino acids. CDR1 GTSNPN and CDR2 SVGIG come from the germline V gene (reference sequence). With 0 bases removed from V and 3 bases from J, the gap between germline ends came to 8 bases. On this clone: In the same sample, other DNA sequences code for this CDR3.

Clones were read by immunoSEQ multiplex PCR, and TCRdb kept only the in-frame ones, dropping some. This sample has more than 300,000 clones, with approximately 82% found just once. Source material: peripheral blood. V gene TRBV30 combines with J gene TRBJ1-2, with a tentative D call TRBD1 (5 bases). The TCR sequence derives from a woman between 50 and 59 years old with acute or convalescent COVID-19. The CDR3 nucleotides read TGTGCCTGGAGTGTACAGGTTCACTATGGCTACACCTTC. Translated: CAWSVQVHYGYTF.